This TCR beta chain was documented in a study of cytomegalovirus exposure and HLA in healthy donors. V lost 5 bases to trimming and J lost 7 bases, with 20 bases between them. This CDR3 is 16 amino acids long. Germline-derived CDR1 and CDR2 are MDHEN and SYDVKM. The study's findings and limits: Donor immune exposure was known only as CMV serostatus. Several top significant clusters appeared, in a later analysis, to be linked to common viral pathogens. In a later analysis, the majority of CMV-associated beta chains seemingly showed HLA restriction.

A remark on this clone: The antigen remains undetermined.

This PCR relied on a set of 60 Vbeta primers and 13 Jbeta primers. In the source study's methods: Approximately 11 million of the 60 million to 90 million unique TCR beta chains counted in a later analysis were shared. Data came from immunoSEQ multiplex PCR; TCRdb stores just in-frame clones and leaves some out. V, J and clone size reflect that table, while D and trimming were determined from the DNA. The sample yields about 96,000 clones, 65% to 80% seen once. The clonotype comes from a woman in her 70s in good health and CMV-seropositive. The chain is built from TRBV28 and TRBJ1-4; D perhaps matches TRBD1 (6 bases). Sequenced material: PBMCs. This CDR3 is CASSPRRQVWTEKLFF. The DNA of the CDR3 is TGTGCCAGCAGTCCTCGGCGACAGGTATGGACTGAAAAACTGTTTTTT.